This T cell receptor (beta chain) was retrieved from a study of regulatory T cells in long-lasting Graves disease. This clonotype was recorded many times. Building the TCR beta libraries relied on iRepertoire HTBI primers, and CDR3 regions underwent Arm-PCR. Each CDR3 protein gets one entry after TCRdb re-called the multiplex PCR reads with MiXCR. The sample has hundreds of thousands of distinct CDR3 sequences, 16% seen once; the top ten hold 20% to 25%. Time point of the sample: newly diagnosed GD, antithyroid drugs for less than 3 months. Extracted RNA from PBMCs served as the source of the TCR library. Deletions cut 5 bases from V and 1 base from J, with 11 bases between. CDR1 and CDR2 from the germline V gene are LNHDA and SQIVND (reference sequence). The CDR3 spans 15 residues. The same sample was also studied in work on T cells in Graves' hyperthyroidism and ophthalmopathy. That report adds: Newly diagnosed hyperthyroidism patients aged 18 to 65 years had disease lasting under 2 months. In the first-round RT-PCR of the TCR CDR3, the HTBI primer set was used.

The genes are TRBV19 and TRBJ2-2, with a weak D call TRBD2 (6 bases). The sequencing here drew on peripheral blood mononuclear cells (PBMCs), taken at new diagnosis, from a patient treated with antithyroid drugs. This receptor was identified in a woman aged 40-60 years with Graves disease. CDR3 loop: CASSSRELNTGELFF. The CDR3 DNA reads TGTGCCAGTAGTTCACGGGAGCTGAACACCGGGGAGCTGTTTTTT.